Each of the 8 T cell receptor beta chains below was sequenced from the same sample in a study of cytomegalovirus exposure and HLA in healthy donors. The table came from immunoSEQ multiplex PCR; TCRdb's copy has only in-frame clones and leaves some out. The sample has approximately 100,000 clones, 70% to 90% seen once; the top ten hold 3.9%. Source material: PBMCs. The receptors here all came from a woman in her 30s in good health and CMV-seronegative.

This chain connects TRBV10-3 to TRBJ1-2, with 10 bases identical to TRBD1. Germline CDR1 reads ENHRY; CDR2 reads SYGVKD. Germline trimming cut 5 bases from V and 2 bases from J; bases unmatched to any gene: 2. The CDR3 runs to 14 residues. CDR3 region: CAISPGQGNYGYTF. CDR3 DNA sequence: TGTGCCATCAGTCCGGGACAGGGGAACTATGGCTACACCTTC.

In its sample, this clone was seen once. The rearrangement joins TRBV5-1 to TRBJ2-2, with D uncertain. V lost 1 base and J lost 6, with 10 bases in between. CDR1 SGHRS and CDR2 YFSETQ come from the germline V gene. The CDR3 consists of 14 residues. The CDR3, as DNA: TGCGCCAGCAGCTTGTTTGGCGGCGCCGGGGAGCTGTTTTTT. Its translation: CASSLFGGAGELFF.

The chain is built from TRBV5-8 and TRBJ2-3; the D gene is possibly TRBD2 (6 bases). Per germline, CDR1 SGHTS and CDR2 YDEGEE. The ends were cut back, 4 bases at V and 5 bases at J, with 8 bases in the middle. This CDR3 comprises 12 residues. The CDR3 spells CASSLGGDTQYF. CDR3 DNA: TGTGCCAGCAGCCTCGGGGGAGATACGCAGTATTTT.

For this clone: Distinct nucleotide sequences in the sample also encode this CDR3. The gene calls are TRBV5-4 and TRBJ1-2; 8 bases match TRBD1. The CDR3 totals 14 residues. CDR1 SGHNT and CDR2 YYREEE come from the germline V gene (reference sequence). V shed 0 bases and J 3 bases; nucleotides not matched to a gene: 1. The DNA of the CDR3 is TGTGCCAGCAGCTTGGGGGGACAGGACTATGGCTACACCTTC. Encoded protein: CASSLGGQDYGYTF.

J is TRBJ2-7 and V is TRBV11-2; a possible D gene is TRBD1 (5 bases). V dropped 6 bases and J dropped 3 bases, with 9 bases sitting between them. CDR3 size: 12 residues. The germline V gene has CDR1 SGHAT and CDR2 FQNNGV. CDR3 nucleotides: TGTGCCAGCAGAGGGGCGCACTACGAGCAGTACTTC. Translation: CASRGAHYEQYF.

The V gene is TRBV5-1, the J gene TRBJ1-1; 9 bases are shared with TRBD1. From germline, CDR1 is SGHRS and CDR2 YFSETQ. The CDR3 loop spans 15 amino acids. V gave up 4 bases and J gave up 11 bases; unmatched junction bases: 15. The CDR3 loop is CASSRATGGSGMAFF. In nucleotides, the CDR3 is TGCGCCAGCAGCCGGGCGACAGGGGGGAGTGGTATGGCTTTCTTT.

This chain connects TRBV4-3 to TRBJ2-2; TRBD1 agrees at 7 bases. The CDR3 has 16 residues. The J segment lost 3 bases and the V segment lost 0 bases, leaving 4 bases of the junction unmatched. The germline V gene encodes CDR1 LGHNA and CDR2 YSLEER. The CDR3 spells CASSQDRGGHTGELFF. CDR3 DNA: TGCGCCAGCAGCCAAGACAGAGGGGGCCACACCGGGGAGCTGTTTTTT.

In DNA, the CDR3 is TGTGCTAGTGGTTTGCTGACAGGGGAACTCTCTGGAAACACCATATATTTT. Its protein product is CASGLLTGELSGNTIYF. V gene TRBV12-5 combines with J gene TRBJ1-3; 8 bases agree with TRBD1. This CDR3 spans 17 amino acids. Trimming took 2 bases from V and 0 from J; bases not matched to a gene: 6. The V gene's germline CDR1 is LGHNT and CDR2 FRNRAP.